This TCR beta chain was documented in a study of T-cell memory formation after mild COVID-19. General observations from the study: Some clones that responded were present in memory (sampled pre-infection), which suggests cross-reactive memory joined.

Note on this clonotype: The antigen is unknown.

This CDR3 has 15 residues. Trimming pared 3 bases from V and 3 bases from J, leaving 13 bases between. MiXCR was run by TCRdb on the 5' RACE reads, yielding one entry per CDR3 protein. The data contain hundreds of thousands of distinct CDR3 sequences, about 23% of them seen just once; the ten biggest clones take up around 12%. The sequenced sample consisted of PBMCs or a T cell subset sorted from them (not recorded which). The clonotype was recovered from an adult woman who had mild COVID-19 (a few samples of this study predate the infection). Cell type and time point are not known. The V and J genes are TRBV12-3 or TRBV12-4 and TRBJ2-3; D may be TRBD2 (6 bases). This chain's CDR3 is CASSFATSGTDTQYF. The CDR3 coding sequence is TGTGCCAGCAGTTTCGCGACTAGTGGGACAGATACGCAGTATTTT.